This TCR beta chain was documented in a study of beta chain features in type 1 diabetes. Study summary: Examination of sorted cells across all samples involved more than 100,000,000 cells. Study results and limitations: There was a moderate but significant shortening of TCRB CDR3s in all four CD4+ subsets of Type 1 diabetes patients. Type 1 diabetes patients had VDJ junctions that carried fewer insertions and more deletions.

The single heparinised draw taken from each donor contained about 100 mL of blood on average. Staining for CD45RO/CCR7/CD25/CD127/CD95/CD27 allowed sorting of CD4+ naive, central memory, regulatory and stem cell-like memory cells. Every bit of the isolated RNA underwent reverse transcription, so sequencing read expressed TCRB transcripts. Profiled with immunoSEQ multiplex PCR; TCRdb holds only in-frame clones, not every one. This table holds roughly 700,000 clones, under 15% found once. Comments on this clone: Its antigen is unknown.

The clonotype comes from a young man with type 1 diabetes. The sequenced sample was naive CD4+ T cells from blood.

The DNA for the CDR3 is TGTGCCAGCAGTAGCGAGGGACCGATCTACGAGCAGTACTTC. Translation gives CASSSEGPIYEQYF. The gene calls are TRBV6-5 and TRBJ2-7, with D tentatively TRBD1 or TRBD2 (5 bases each). Germline-derived CDR1 and CDR2 are MNHEY and SVGAGI. The CDR3 loop spans 14 amino acids. Trimming took 5 bases from V and 3 from J, leaving 14 bases between them.